These 22 T cell receptor beta chains came from one sample sequenced in a study of blood T cell repertoires in COVID-19. Clones were read by immunoSEQ multiplex PCR, and TCRdb kept only the in-frame ones, dropping some. The table includes 110,000 or so clones, over 80% detected once. Sequenced material: peripheral blood. The receptors shown here come from a woman aged 50 to 65 with acute or convalescent COVID-19.

The chain joins TRBV5-1 to TRBJ1-2, with D possibly matching TRBD1 (6 bases). Germline V gene sequence: CDR1 SGHRS, CDR2 YFSETQ. This CDR3 comprises 14 residues. Trimming took off 0 bases at V and 8 bases at J, with 14 bases between the two ends. The CDR3 reads CASSLDWGPKGYTF. The CDR3 DNA is TGCGCCAGCAGCTTGGATTGGGGGCCCAAGGGCTACACCTTC. The whole variable domain, remainder taken from reference TRBV5-1 and TRBJ1-2, is KAGVTQTPRYLIKTRGQQVTLSCSPISGHRSVSWYQQTPGQGLQFLFEYFSETQRNKGNFPGRFSGRQFSNSRSEMNVSTLELGDSALYLCASSLDWGPKGYTFGSGTRLTVV.

The chain links TRBV10-3 to TRBJ1-2; 10 positions match TRBD1. V trimming: 3 bases; J trimming: 6 bases; junction bases outside the gene matches: 7. The CDR3 length is 15 residues. Germline V CDR1 and CDR2: ENHRY, SYGVKD. CDR3 sequence (DNA): TGTGCCATCAGTGATTTGGGACAGGGGCTTAATGGCTACACCTTC. Amino acids: CAISDLGQGLNGYTF.

V usage is TRBV5-3 and J usage is TRBJ1-6; perhaps TRBD1 as D (5 bases). TRBV5-3 is annotated as an ORF whose role is uncertain. V was trimmed by 9 bases and J by 9 bases, leaving 19 bases between them. This CDR3 is 14 amino acids long. CDR3 amino acids: CATPRAPLSSPLHF. The CDR3 DNA sequence: TGTGCCACTCCCAGGGCCCCCCTCTCTTCACCCCTCCACTTT.

The V gene is TRBV7-9, the J gene TRBJ2-3; the D gene is possibly TRBD1 (8 bases). Germline V lookup: CDR1 SEHNR, CDR2 FQNEAQ (reference sequence). The V gene lost 2 bases and the J gene lost 3 bases, with 15 bases spanning the gap. This CDR3 has 16 residues. The CDR3 DNA reads TGTGCCAGCAGCTTAAGCGGGACAGGAGTTACAGATACGCAGTATTTT. Residues: CASSLSGTGVTDTQYF.

J is TRBJ1-6 and V is TRBV10-3; D remains unclear. The CDR3 sequence is 13 residues long. The germline gives CDR1 ENHRY, CDR2 SYGVKD. V lost 5 bases to trimming and J lost 7 bases, with 9 bases between them. The CDR3 here is CAISPEENSPLHF. CDR3 in DNA: TGTGCCATCAGTCCGGAGGAAAATTCACCCCTCCACTTT.

This clone was recorded only once. V is TRBV15 and J is TRBJ2-2; D perhaps matches TRBD1 (6 bases). The CDR3 length is 16 residues. V was clipped by 0 bases and J by 1 base, with 9 bases between them. Germline-derived CDR1 and CDR2 are LNHNV and YYDKDF (reference sequence). CDR3 sequence reads: CATSREMGQNTGELFF. CDR3 nucleotides: TGTGCCACCAGCAGAGAGATGGGACAGAACACCGGGGAGCTGTTTTTT.

This chain links TRBV3-1 (or the pseudogene TRBV3-2) with TRBJ2-7; D might be TRBD2 (6 bases). The germline V gene encodes CDR1 LGHDT and CDR2 YNNKEL (reference sequence). Trimming shortened V by 2 bases and J by 7 bases, and 21 bases separated the two germline ends. The CDR3 extends over 16 amino acids. The CDR3 nucleotides are TGTGCCAGCAGCCAAAGAGGAGCGGGTCCTCCGGGGGAGCAGTACTTC. It is translated as CASSQRGAGPPGEQYF.

V gene TRBV4-1 combines with J gene TRBJ2-1; D is uncertain. Per germline, CDR1 MGHRA and CDR2 YSYEKL. Deletions cut 2 bases from V and 7 bases from J, with 15 bases between. The CDR3 length is 15 residues. CDR3 DNA: TGCGCCAGCAGCCAACCCGCGTCTCCTATAAATGAGCAGTTCTTC. As protein: CASSQPASPINEQFF.

This chain uses TRBV27 with TRBJ2-1, with 8 nucleotides matching TRBD2. Germline V CDR1 and CDR2: MNHEY, SMNVEV (reference sequence). J lost 3 bases, V lost 4 bases, and 5 bases had no gene match. The length of the CDR3 is 15 residues. The CDR3 coding sequence is TGTGCCAGCAGTTCCGTCGCGGGAGGCTACAATGAGCAGTTCTTC. Encoded protein: CASSSVAGGYNEQFF.

This chain's CDR3 is CASSVGPSGGIGETQYF. The CDR3 nucleotides are TGTGCCAGCAGCGTAGGTCCTAGCGGGGGGATTGGGGAGACCCAGTACTTC. The J gene is TRBJ2-5, the V gene TRBV9; 11 nucleotides match TRBD2. Germline V gene data show CDR1 as SGDLS and CDR2 as YYNGEE. V lost 0 bases, J lost 5 bases, and 9 bases stayed unmatched. The CDR3 totals 17 residues.

CDR3 sequence: CASSYSYGANYGYTF. The CDR3 bases are TGTGCCAGCAGCTATTCGTATGGAGCTAACTATGGCTACACCTTC. This chain joins TRBV11-1 and TRBJ1-2; no reliable D call. Trimming took 4 bases from V and 0 from J, leaving 12 bases between them. CDR3 length: 15 residues. Germline loops: CDR1 SGHAT, CDR2 FQDESV (reference sequence).

This chain joins TRBV15 and TRBJ2-7, with D uncertain. Trimming removed 0 bases from V and 4 bases from J, with 7 bases in between. This CDR3 has 13 residues. The germline V gene encodes CDR1 LNHNV and CDR2 YYDKDF (reference sequence). The CDR3 coding sequence is TGTGCCACCAGCAGAGATGCAGTTTACGAGCAGTACTTC. Its translation is CATSRDAVYEQYF.

V is TRBV10-1 and J is TRBJ2-5; TRBD2 matches at 10 bases. Trimming took 0 bases from V and 5 from J; bases not matched to a gene: 0. There are 14 residues in the CDR3. The germline CDR1 and CDR2 sequences are WNHNN and SYGVQD (reference sequence). The CDR3 nucleotides read TGCGCCAGCAGTGAGTCGACTAGCGGGGAGACCCAGTACTTC. Translation gives CASSESTSGETQYF.

This sequence joins TRBV30 and TRBJ1-1; TRBD1 matches 7 bases. CDR3 length equals 14 residues. The V gene's germline CDR1 is GTSNPN and CDR2 SVGIG (reference sequence). Trimming took 8 bases from V and 2 from J; bases not matched to a gene: 11. The CDR3 bases are TGTGCCCGAAAGGGGGACAGAATCAACACTGAAGCTTTCTTT. This translates into CARKGDRINTEAFF.

J is TRBJ1-4 and V is TRBV29-1; D unresolved. Germline CDR1 is SQVTM and CDR2 is ANQGSEA. The CDR3 contains 17 residues. The V and J ends lost 5 bases and 8 bases respectively, with 27 bases between them. The CDR3 spells CSVTATGMMYSGEKLFF. CDR3 coding DNA: TGCAGCGTTACCGCCACCGGGATGATGTATTCCGGGGAAAAACTGTTTTTT.

The CDR3 region has the DNA TGTGCCAGCAGTTTGGGGGGGCTCCAAGAGACCCAGTACTTC. Protein sequence: CASSLGGLQETQYF. The chain is built from TRBV27 and TRBJ2-5; D might be TRBD2 (7 bases). Trimming took off 3 bases at V and 1 base at J, with 9 bases between the two ends. Germline V CDR1 and CDR2: MNHEY, SMNVEV (reference sequence). The CDR3 is made up of 14 amino acids.

The chain carries TRBV3-1 (or the pseudogene TRBV3-2) and TRBJ1-1; D call uncertain. The V and J ends lost 4 bases and 5 bases respectively, with 11 bases between them. This CDR3 has 13 residues. Germline CDR1 LGHDT, CDR2 YNNKEL (reference sequence). The CDR3: CASSPSEGTEAFF. DNA for the CDR3: TGTGCCAGCAGCCCTTCCGAGGGAACTGAAGCTTTCTTT.

The chain joins TRBV2 to TRBJ1-3; TRBD1 matches 7 bases. V was clipped by 7 bases and J by 2 bases; unmatched bases: 2. The germline V gene has CDR1 SNHLY and CDR2 FYNNEI. The CDR3 sequence is 13 residues long. The CDR3 coding sequence is TGTGCCAGCACAGGGGGAGCTGGAAACACCATATATTTT. Translation: CASTGGAGNTIYF.

This rearrangement joins TRBV7-9 to TRBJ2-5; TRBD2 agrees at 7 bases. Germline CDR1 is SEHNR and CDR2 is FQNEAQ (reference sequence). This CDR3 region has 18 residues. V lost 0 bases and J lost 0; bases outside the gene matches: 10. The CDR3 DNA follows: TGTGCCAGCAGCTTAGCGGGGGGGATAGCTCCGTACCAAGAGACCCAGTACTTC. This sequence encodes CASSLAGGIAPYQETQYF. The full variable domain, in which reference TRBV7-9 and TRBJ2-5 provide the parts outside the CDR3, is DTGVSQNPRHKITKRGQNVTFRCDPISEHNRLYWYRQTLGQGPEFLTYFQNEAQLEKSRLLSDRFSAERPKGSFSTLEIQRTEQGDSAMYLCASSLAGGIAPYQETQYFGPGTRLLVL.

This clone has a handful of counts. The chain combines TRBV19 with TRBJ1-2; 12 bases are shared with TRBD1. V shed 6 bases, J shed 8 bases, and the junction held 10 bases outside the gene matches. Germline-derived CDR1 and CDR2 are LNHDA and SQIVND (reference sequence). The length of the CDR3 is 15 residues. The CDR3 here is CASRTLGTGGQGYTF. DNA for the CDR3: TGTGCCAGTAGGACTCTCGGGACAGGGGGCCAAGGCTACACCTTC.

V is TRBV4-3 and J is TRBJ2-7; D unclear. The ends were cut back, 0 bases at V and 3 bases at J, with 12 bases in the middle. This CDR3 comprises 15 residues. Per the germline V gene, CDR1 is LGHNA and CDR2 is YSLEER. CDR3 amino acids: CASSQDRSSFYEQYF. The CDR3 DNA follows: TGCGCCAGCAGCCAAGATCGTTCGTCTTTCTACGAGCAGTACTTC.

V gene TRBV2 combines with J gene TRBJ2-3; D is uncertain. Deletions cut 7 bases from V and 0 bases from J, with 14 bases between. Per the germline V gene, CDR1 is SNHLY and CDR2 is FYNNEI. This CDR3 is 15 amino acids long. CDR3 residues: CASTWSSTSTDTQYF. The CDR3 bases are TGTGCCAGCACCTGGTCAAGCACTAGCACAGATACGCAGTATTTT.